This TCR beta chain was captured in a study of blood T cell repertoires in COVID-19. Study details: The United States, Italy and Spain were the sources of the acute and convalescent COVID-19 samples. T cells, B-cell-depleted T cells, or PBMCs provided the cDNA or gDNA that served as material.

The CDR3 length is 14 residues. Per the germline V gene, CDR1 is MDHEN and CDR2 is SYDVKM. Unmatched junction bases numbered 9, after V lost 8 bases and J lost 6 bases. In the study's own analysis: The assay estimated nucleated cells by amplifying reference gene primers. Profiled with immunoSEQ multiplex PCR; TCRdb holds only in-frame clones, not every one. The D gene and trimming were derived from the DNA, and the V and J assignments and clone size from that table. The sample includes roughly 120,000 clones, more than 80% of them seen just once. V is TRBV28 and J is TRBJ2-7; 11 bases are a match to TRBD1. The sequenced sample was peripheral blood. The TCR comes from a man in his 70s with active or convalescent COVID-19. DNA for the CDR3: TGTGCCAGCTCTACCGGGACAGGGGGTTTCGAGCAGTACTTC. Its protein product is CASSTGTGGFEQYF.